The rows below give T cell receptor beta chains drawn from one sample of a study of beta chain features in type 1 diabetes. Sequencing was performed with immunoSEQ multiplex PCR; in TCRdb, only in-frame clones are kept and a portion is missing. The sample has hundreds of thousands of clones, 13% seen once; the top ten hold 0.02% to 0.025%. Sequencing was performed on naive CD4+ T cells from blood. The source is a man younger than 35 with type 1 diabetes. Both conserved end residues are part of each CDR3. A D gene is named only where the DNA matches it firmly. Expanded clones are given a class, and other clones once, few, many or no size at all.

clone_size	v_call	d_call	j_call	cdr3_nt	cdr3_aa
NA	TRBV6-5	TRBD1	TRBJ2-7	TGTGCCAGCAGCAAGGACAGGGCTGATCACGAGCAGTACTTC	CASSKDRADHEQYF
few	TRBV5-4	NA	TRBJ1-2	TGTGCCAGCAGCTTGGAGTGGGATCTTGGCTATGGCTACACCTTC	CASSLEWDLGYGYTF
NA	TRBV6-1	NA	TRBJ2-7	TGTGCCAGCAGTGAACGGCAAATGATCTCAGCCGAGCAGTACTTC	CASSERQMISAEQYF
few	TRBV10-3	NA	TRBJ1-2	TGTGCCATCAGTGAGTCGACAGGAAAATACTATGGCTACACCTTC	CAISESTGKYYGYTF
NA	TRBV10-3	NA	TRBJ2-7	TGTGCCACCACGTCAGGGGTGGACAGAGACGAGCAGTACTTC	CATTSGVDRDEQYF
few	TRBV30	NA	TRBJ2-5	TGTGCCTGGAGTGTCCCAGGGAGGGGGGAGACCCAGTACTTC	CAWSVPGRGETQYF
NA	TRBV5-4	NA	TRBJ1-1	TGTGCCAGCGGCCCCACTCGGCTTCTGAACACTGAAGCTTTCTTT	CASGPTRLLNTEAFF
NA	TRBV30	NA	TRBJ2-7	TGTGCCTGGTGCGGACCGTCCTCCTACGAGCAGTACTTC	CAWCGPSSYEQYF
NA	TRBV15	NA	TRBJ1-5	TGTGCCACCAGCAGAGGTATATGGGGCAATCAGCCCCAGCATTTT	CATSRGIWGNQPQHF
few	TRBV29-1	NA	TRBJ2-1	TGCAGCGTCCACGACGGGTACAATGAGCAGTTCTTC	CSVHDGYNEQFF
NA	TRBV2	TRBD1	TRBJ1-2	TGTGCCAGCAGAGCGACAGGGAGTACAGCCTATGGCTACACCTTC	CASRATGSTAYGYTF